The rows below give T cell receptor beta chains drawn from one sample of a study of tumor-infiltrating lymphocytes in primary liver carcinoma. MiXCR, run by TCRdb on the multiplex PCR reads, gives a single entry per CDR3 protein. This sample yields about 99,000 distinct CDR3 sequences, of which more than 65% are seen a single time; 9% to 10% belongs to the top ten. The sequenced sample consisted of liver tumor tissue from sampling region 5. The receptors originated from a woman in her sixties or seventies with primary liver carcinoma and hepatitis B virus infection. The CDR3 runs from the conserved cysteine through the conserved F or W. Each record gives: V gene, clone size, J gene, D gene, CDR3 DNA, CDR3 protein. A D gene is named only where the DNA matches it firmly. Expanded clones get a size class; other rows say once, few or many, or leave the size out.

V gene: TRBV18; clone size: NA; J gene: TRBJ2-3; D gene: NA; CDR3 DNA: TGTGCCAGCTTATCAGCAGATACGCAGTATTTT; CDR3 protein: CASLSADTQYF
V gene: TRBV29-1; clone size: medium-sized; J gene: TRBJ2-3; D gene: TRBD2; CDR3 DNA: TGCAGCGCATTAACACGGGAGGCAGATACGCAGTATTTT; CDR3 protein: CSALTREADTQYF
V gene: TRBV29-1; clone size: NA; J gene: TRBJ2-7; D gene: TRBD1; CDR3 DNA: TGCAGTGTCAGAAGGGACAGGGAGGGCTACGAGCAGTACTTC; CDR3 protein: CSVRRDREGYEQYF
V gene: TRBV11-2; clone size: NA; J gene: TRBJ2-1; D gene: TRBD2; CDR3 DNA: TGTGCCAGCAGACGGTGGGCTAGCGGGTTAGAAAATGAGCAGTTCTTC; CDR3 protein: CASRRWASGLENEQFF
V gene: TRBV30; clone size: many; J gene: TRBJ2-7; D gene: NA; CDR3 DNA: TGTGCCTGGAGATCCTTAGGGCCCTCCTACGAGCAGTACTTC; CDR3 protein: CAWRSLGPSYEQYF
V gene: TRBV6-6; clone size: NA; J gene: TRBJ1-5; D gene: NA; CDR3 DNA: TGTGCCAGCAGTCACCTCGTGCCCGGGTCGAGCAATCAGCCCCAGCATTTT; CDR3 protein: CASSHLVPGSSNQPQHF
V gene: TRBV5-1; clone size: many; J gene: TRBJ2-1; D gene: NA; CDR3 DNA: TGCGCCAGCAGCTTAGGGCGTGTATCGTACAATGAGCAGTTCTTC; CDR3 protein: CASSLGRVSYNEQFF
V gene: TRBV6-1; clone size: NA; J gene: TRBJ2-2; D gene: NA; CDR3 DNA: TGTGACAGCAGTACAGGAGGTAGCACCGGGAAGCTGTTTTTT; CDR3 protein: CDSSTGGSTGKLFF
V gene: TRBV7-3; clone size: NA; J gene: TRBJ2-1; D gene: TRBD2; CDR3 DNA: TGTGCCAGCAGTCTACTGGGGACTAGCGGACACAATGAGCAGTTCTTC; CDR3 protein: CASSLLGTSGHNEQFF
V gene: TRBV7-9; clone size: NA; J gene: TRBJ2-3; D gene: NA; CDR3 DNA: TGTCCCAGCAACTCCCAGGAGAGGGTAATCGCAGATACGCAGTATTTT; CDR3 protein: CPSNSQERVIADTQYF
V gene: TRBV6-5; clone size: NA; J gene: TRBJ2-1; D gene: NA; CDR3 DNA: TGTGCCAGCAGCCGAAGCGAGTACAATGAGCAGTTATTC; CDR3 protein: CASSRSEYNEQLF
V gene: TRBV11-2; clone size: NA; J gene: TRBJ2-1; D gene: TRBD2; CDR3 DNA: TGTGCCAACAACTGGACTAGAGGTGGTGAGCAGTTCTTC; CDR3 protein: CANNWTRGGEQFF
V gene: TRBV7-8; clone size: NA; J gene: TRBJ2-4; D gene: NA; CDR3 DNA: TGTGCCAGCAGTCCCTCTCGGGAATTGGACAAAAACGTTCAGTACTTC; CDR3 protein: CASSPSRELDKNVQYF
V gene: TRBV6-1; clone size: many; J gene: TRBJ1-1; D gene: NA; CDR3 DNA: TGTGCCAGCAGTGAGGGCTTCCCGAACACTGAAGCTTTCTTT; CDR3 protein: CASSEGFPNTEAFF
V gene: TRBV20-1; clone size: NA; J gene: TRBJ2-1; D gene: TRBD2; CDR3 DNA: TGCAGTGCTAGTGTTGCGGGAGGCTACAACGAGCAGTTCTTC; CDR3 protein: CSASVAGGYNEQFF
V gene: TRBV5-4; clone size: NA; J gene: TRBJ1-6; D gene: NA; CDR3 DNA: TGTGCCAGCAGCACGGGGTGGGCCCATAATTCACCCCTCCACTTT; CDR3 protein: CASSTGWAHNSPLHF
V gene: TRBV4-2; clone size: many; J gene: TRBJ2-7; D gene: NA; CDR3 DNA: TGTGCCAGCAGCCCCTCCGGTCGGTCCTACGAGCAGTACTTC; CDR3 protein: CASSPSGRSYEQYF
V gene: TRBV7-9; clone size: NA; J gene: TRBJ2-5; D gene: TRBD1; CDR3 DNA: TGTACCAGCAGCTCCGGGACAGGGGCACAGGAGACCCAGTACTTC; CDR3 protein: CTSSSGTGAQETQYF
V gene: TRBV5-6; clone size: many; J gene: TRBJ2-5; D gene: NA; CDR3 DNA: TGTGCCAGCAGCTTCTGGGTTCAAGAGACCCAGTACTTC; CDR3 protein: CASSFWVQETQYF
V gene: TRBV7-9; clone size: NA; J gene: TRBJ2-7; D gene: TRBD2; CDR3 DNA: TGTGCCAGCAGCTTAAGTGGACTAGCGGTAGCGGAGCAGTACTTC; CDR3 protein: CASSLSGLAVAEQYF
V gene: TRBV29-1; clone size: many; J gene: TRBJ2-3; D gene: TRBD1; CDR3 DNA: TGCAGCGCCTTACAGGGGGGAAGAGATACGCAGTATTTT; CDR3 protein: CSALQGGRDTQYF
V gene: TRBV29-1; clone size: many; J gene: TRBJ1-2; D gene: NA; CDR3 DNA: TGCAGCGTTGGGGCAGGGAAGAACTATGGCTACACCTTC; CDR3 protein: CSVGAGKNYGYTF
V gene: TRBV29-1; clone size: many; J gene: TRBJ1-2; D gene: NA; CDR3 DNA: TGCAGCGTTGAGGTTGGGCGCCTGCATGGCTACACCTTC; CDR3 protein: CSVEVGRLHGYTF
V gene: TRBV7-9; clone size: NA; J gene: TRBJ2-1; D gene: NA; CDR3 DNA: TGTGCCAGTAACGAAGCGAGAGGGAACAATGAGCAGTTCTTC; CDR3 protein: CASNEARGNNEQFF
V gene: TRBV11-2; clone size: many; J gene: TRBJ2-5; D gene: TRBD2; CDR3 DNA: TGTGCCAGCAGCTTAGTTCCCAGCGGGAGAATCGAGGGGACCCAGTACTTC; CDR3 protein: CASSLVPSGRIEGTQYF
V gene: TRBV5-1; clone size: NA; J gene: TRBJ2-5; D gene: NA; CDR3 DNA: TGCGCCAGCAGCTCACCGGGACGCCGAGGCCCCCAAGAGACCCAGTACTTC; CDR3 protein: CASSSPGRRGPQETQYF
V gene: TRBV5-6; clone size: NA; J gene: TRBJ2-7; D gene: NA; CDR3 DNA: TGTGCAAGCAGCTCCCGGATAGCGTGCTCCTACGAGCAGTACTTC; CDR3 protein: CASSSRIACSYEQYF
V gene: TRBV28; clone size: many; J gene: TRBJ1-3; D gene: NA; CDR3 DNA: TGTGCCAGCAGTTCCGGTCCTGGAAACACCATATATTTT; CDR3 protein: CASSSGPGNTIYF
V gene: TRBV11-2; clone size: medium-sized; J gene: TRBJ2-1; D gene: TRBD2; CDR3 DNA: TGTGCCAGCAGCTTAACTAGCGGGAGGACCTACAATGAGCAGTTCTTC; CDR3 protein: CASSLTSGRTYNEQFF
V gene: TRBV5-1; clone size: NA; J gene: TRBJ2-7; D gene: NA; CDR3 DNA: TGCGCCAGTAGCTTGGACAGCCAAGCCTACGAGCAGCACTTC; CDR3 protein: CASSLDSQAYEQHF
V gene: TRBV11-3; clone size: NA; J gene: TRBJ1-1; D gene: NA; CDR3 DNA: TGTACCAGCAGCTTAGATGGTCTTGGAGGTGGCACTGAAGCTTTCTTT; CDR3 protein: CTSSLDGLGGGTEAFF
V gene: TRBV10-1; clone size: NA; J gene: TRBJ1-1; D gene: NA; CDR3 DNA: TGCGTCAGCAGTGACCCGGAGACTGAAGCTTTCTTT; CDR3 protein: CVSSDPETEAFF
V gene: TRBV24-1; clone size: few; J gene: TRBJ2-1; D gene: NA; CDR3 DNA: TGTGCCACCAGTGATTTGAAGCAGGTGTCAGCCAATGAGCAGTTCTTC; CDR3 protein: CATSDLKQVSANEQFF
V gene: TRBV7-9; clone size: NA; J gene: TRBJ2-1; D gene: NA; CDR3 DNA: TGTGCCAGCTATGACGACTACAATGAGCAGTTCTTC; CDR3 protein: CASYDDYNEQFF
V gene: TRBV11-2; clone size: many; J gene: TRBJ2-4; D gene: NA; CDR3 DNA: TGTGCCAGCAGCTCCCCTTCGCGAAAAAACATTCAGTACTTC; CDR3 protein: CASSSPSRKNIQYF
V gene: TRBV28; clone size: NA; J gene: TRBJ2-6; D gene: TRBD1; CDR3 DNA: TGTGCTAGCGGTTTCATGGACAGGGGACCTGGGGCCAACGTCCTGACTTTC; CDR3 protein: CASGFMDRGPGANVLTF
V gene: TRBV7-9; clone size: NA; J gene: TRBJ2-5; D gene: NA; CDR3 DNA: TGTGCCAGCAGCTCAACAAAGAGTCAAGAGACCCAGTACTTC; CDR3 protein: CASSSTKSQETQYF
V gene: TRBV11-2; clone size: NA; J gene: TRBJ2-3; D gene: NA; CDR3 DNA: TGTGACAGCAAACTCCGGGATACAGATACGCAGTATTTT; CDR3 protein: CDSKLRDTDTQYF
V gene: TRBV11-1; clone size: NA; J gene: TRBJ2-1; D gene: NA; CDR3 DNA: TGTGCCGGCAGCGCGGGGCTTAGATCCTACAATGAGCACTTCTTC; CDR3 protein: CAGSAGLRSYNEHFF
V gene: TRBV28; clone size: NA; J gene: TRBJ2-7; D gene: TRBD1; CDR3 DNA: TGTGCCAGCGAGGGGGACAGGGGAATCTACGAGCAGTACTTC; CDR3 protein: CASEGDRGIYEQYF
V gene: TRBV12-3/TRBV12-4; clone size: NA; J gene: TRBJ2-7; D gene: NA; CDR3 DNA: TGTGTCAGCAATTTAGGAGGCTCCTACGAGCAGTACTTC; CDR3 protein: CVSNLGGSYEQYF
V gene: TRBV30; clone size: NA; J gene: TRBJ2-3; D gene: TRBD1; CDR3 DNA: TGTGCTTCCAGGGGTCGGGACAGGGGCCCAGATACGCAGTATTTT; CDR3 protein: CASRGRDRGPDTQYF
V gene: TRBV6-1; clone size: NA; J gene: TRBJ2-2; D gene: NA; CDR3 DNA: TGTGCCAGCTGTATAGGGGATAGCACCGGGGAGCTGTTTTTT; CDR3 protein: CASCIGDSTGELFF
V gene: TRBV15; clone size: many; J gene: TRBJ2-3; D gene: TRBD1; CDR3 DNA: TGTGCCACCAGCAGTAGGACAGGGGAGGCAGATACGCAGTATTTT; CDR3 protein: CATSSRTGEADTQYF
V gene: TRBV7-8; clone size: few; J gene: TRBJ2-1; D gene: NA; CDR3 DNA: TGTGCCAGCAGCACGGGGACACCTTCCTACAATGAGCAGTTCTTC; CDR3 protein: CASSTGTPSYNEQFF
V gene: TRBV5-4; clone size: NA; J gene: TRBJ2-7; D gene: TRBD2; CDR3 DNA: TGTGCCAGCAGCTTGGTCGGGGGGACCAGAGTCCTAAGCGAGCAGTACTTC; CDR3 protein: CASSLVGGTRVLSEQYF
V gene: TRBV7-9; clone size: NA; J gene: TRBJ2-1; D gene: NA; CDR3 DNA: TGTGCCAGCCGCCGATCCAACAATGTGCAGTTCTTC; CDR3 protein: CASRRSNNVQFF
V gene: TRBV7-2; clone size: once; J gene: TRBJ2-3; D gene: NA; CDR3 DNA: TGTGCCAGCAGAGATAGAAACCGGGTAGATACGCAGTATTTT; CDR3 protein: CASRDRNRVDTQYF
V gene: TRBV6-6; clone size: many; J gene: TRBJ2-1; D gene: TRBD2; CDR3 DNA: TGTGCCAGCAGTAAGGGACTAGCGGGAGGAGGTGAGCAGTTCTTC; CDR3 protein: CASSKGLAGGGEQFF
V gene: TRBV12-3/TRBV12-4; clone size: once; J gene: TRBJ2-7; D gene: NA; CDR3 DNA: TGTGCCAGCACGCTCGGGAACTCCTACGAGCAGTACTTC; CDR3 protein: CASTLGNSYEQYF